The 28 T cell receptor beta chains in this list originate from one sample, sequenced in a study of blood T cell repertoires in COVID-19. The repertoire was sequenced with immunoSEQ multiplex PCR; TCRdb's copy has only in-frame clones and lacks some. This table holds some 100,000 clones, 85% to 95% found once. The sequencing sample was made of peripheral blood. The receptors were gathered from a woman aged 60-75 years with active COVID-19.

This rearrangement joins TRBV18 to TRBJ2-7; D might be TRBD2 (6 bases). Germline V CDR1 and CDR2: KGHSH, LQKENI. The CDR3 has 17 residues. Trimming left V 4 bases short and J 0 bases short, with 19 bases between. Written as DNA, the CDR3 is TGTGCCAGCTCACGACCGCCGGGGGTCTCGGGCTCCTACGAGCAGTACTTC. This gives the protein CASSRPPGVSGSYEQYF.

The V gene is TRBV5-1, the J gene TRBJ2-5; TRBD2 matches at 11 bases. There are 15 residues in the CDR3. The V segment lost 2 bases and the J segment 4 bases; nucleotides outside the gene matches: 4. Per germline, CDR1 SGHRS and CDR2 YFSETQ. The CDR3, as DNA: TGCGCCAGCAGCTTCGAACTAGCGGGAGTAGAGACCCAGTACTTC. This codes for CASSFELAGVETQYF.

The count of this clone is one. The chain uses TRBV18 and TRBJ2-4; 16 bases are shared with TRBD2. CDR1 is KGHSH and CDR2 is LQKENI in the germline V gene. The length of the CDR3 is 16 residues. V dropped 2 bases and J dropped 7; count of bases not matched to a gene: 2. The CDR3 loop is CASSPGTSGGANIQYF. CDR3 DNA sequence: TGTGCCAGCTCACCAGGGACTAGCGGGGGGGCCAACATTCAGTACTTC.

J is TRBJ2-2 and V is TRBV12-5, with TRBD2 matching over 12 bases. This CDR3 contains 17 residues. Germline CDR1 reads LGHNT; CDR2 reads FRNRAP. After removal of 1 base from V and 0 bases from J, the junction contained 0 bases not matched to a gene. The CDR3 DNA is TGTGCTAGTGGTTTGGGGACTAGCGGGACGAACACCGGGGAGCTGTTTTTT. Translation: CASGLGTSGTNTGELFF.

V gene TRBV7-2 combines with J gene TRBJ1-5; weak D call: TRBD1 (6 bases). V was clipped by 0 bases and J by 4 bases, with 10 bases between them. The germline V gene encodes CDR1 SGHTA and CDR2 FQGNSA. The length of the CDR3 is 15 residues. CDR3 in DNA: TGTGCCAGCAGCTTAGCCAGGGGCTTTAATCAGCCCCAGCATTTT. This encodes CASSLARGFNQPQHF.

This clone was recorded once. The chain recombines TRBV2 with TRBJ2-2; maybe TRBD1 (6 bases). The germline V gene has CDR1 SNHLY and CDR2 FYNNEI. This CDR3 contains 12 residues. V dropped 6 bases and J dropped 7 bases, with 9 bases sitting between them. The CDR3 DNA follows: TGTGCCAGCAGACCGGACAGCGGGGAGCTGTTTTTT. Amino acids: CASRPDSGELFF.

This clone was detected once. V gene TRBV18 combines with J gene TRBJ2-3; TRBD2 agrees at 8 bases. V gave up 5 bases and J gave up 6 bases; unmatched junction bases: 10. Germline-derived CDR1 and CDR2 are KGHSH and LQKENI. This CDR3 spans 15 amino acids. The CDR3 loop is CASSGTSGTWDTQYF. DNA for the CDR3: TGTGCCAGCTCAGGAACTAGCGGTACATGGGATACGCAGTATTTT.

The chain combines TRBV27 with TRBJ2-7; TRBD2 is a possible D gene (8 bases). The CDR3 sequence is 15 residues long. Germline V gene data show CDR1 as MNHEY and CDR2 as SMNVEV (reference sequence). V lost 6 bases and J lost 5, with 20 bases in between. As DNA, the CDR3 is TGTGCCAGCAGACAAACCGGGACTAGGGGGCACGAGCAGTACTTC. It specifies CASRQTGTRGHEQYF.

The chain combines TRBV18 with TRBJ2-3; 8 bases are shared with TRBD2. The trim removed 1 base at V and 3 bases at J, leaving 3 bases unmatched. Germline V gene lookup returns CDR1 KGHSH and CDR2 LQKENI. The CDR3 length is 15 residues. The CDR3 sequence is CASSPRGGRTDTQYF. CDR3 nucleotides: TGTGCCAGCTCACCACGGGGCGGGAGGACAGATACGCAGTATTTT.

This chain connects TRBV25-1 to TRBJ2-7; TRBD2 is a possible D gene (6 bases). The CDR3 sequence is 16 residues long. CDR1 and CDR2 from the germline V gene are MGHDK and SYGVNS. Trimming shortened V by 3 bases and J by 6 bases, and 21 bases separated the two germline ends. The CDR3 reads CASSDLRLGREGEQYF. The CDR3 nucleotides read TGTGCCAGCAGTGACCTCCGACTAGGCAGAGAGGGCGAGCAGTACTTC.

The chain joins TRBV6-1 to TRBJ1-1, with D possibly matching TRBD1 (5 bases). The V end was cut by 0 bases, the J end by 0 bases, with 11 bases between. CDR3 length: 16 residues. The germline CDR1 and CDR2 sequences are MNHNS and SASEGT. CDR3 nucleotides: TGTGCCAGCAGTGAAGCGTCGACAGCTCTGAACACTGAAGCTTTCTTT. Its translation: CASSEASTALNTEAFF.

This rearrangement joins TRBV5-4 to TRBJ1-1; D perhaps matches TRBD1 (6 bases). V lost 4 bases and J lost 1, with 11 bases in between. The CDR3 is 14 residues long. CDR1 SGHNT and CDR2 YYREEE come from the germline V gene (reference sequence). CDR3 region: CASSGDTKNTEAFF. The CDR3 DNA is TGTGCCAGCAGCGGGGACACCAAGAACACTGAAGCTTTCTTT.

The V call is TRBV7-2, the J call TRBJ2-7, with a possible D match to TRBD1 (6 bases). The CDR3 consists of 13 residues. The V gene lost 5 bases and the J gene lost 6 bases, with 14 bases spanning the gap. CDR1 is SGHTA and CDR2 is FQGNSA in the germline V gene. DNA for the CDR3: TGTGCCAGCAGCACGTCCCAGGGGTTCGAGCAGTACTTC. It specifies CASSTSQGFEQYF.

V gene TRBV6-1 combines with J gene TRBJ1-1; TRBD1 aligns across 8 bases. Per germline, CDR1 MNHNS and CDR2 SASEGT. V trimming: 3 bases; J trimming: 7 bases; junction bases outside the gene matches: 4. The CDR3 is 13 residues long. The CDR3 DNA sequence: TGTGCCAGCAGTGAGATGGGGACAGGTGAAGCTTTCTTT. Amino acids: CASSEMGTGEAFF.

This chain joins TRBV6-6 and TRBJ2-2; D call uncertain. Trimming removed 2 bases at V and 0 bases at J, with 7 bases between. This CDR3 spans 15 amino acids. Germline V lookup: CDR1 MNHNY, CDR2 SVGAGI (reference sequence). The CDR3 sequence is CASSYANSNTGELFF. In DNA form, the CDR3 reads TGTGCCAGCAGTTACGCGAACTCGAACACCGGGGAGCTGTTTTTT.

This clone was recorded once. The chain combines TRBV11-3 with TRBJ2-7, with 13 positions matching TRBD2. The CDR3 covers 15 residues. The V segment lost 5 bases and the J segment 6 bases; nucleotides outside the gene matches: 7. In germline, CDR1 is SGHNT, CDR2 YENEEA. The CDR3 sequence: CASSPGTSGTGEQYF. The CDR3 DNA sequence: TGTGCCAGCAGCCCCGGGACTAGCGGGACCGGCGAGCAGTACTTC. The whole variable domain, filled in from reference TRBV11-3 and TRBJ2-7, reads EAGVVQSPRYKIIEKKQPVAFWCNPISGHNTLYWYLQNLGQGPELLIRYENEEAVDDSQLPKDRFSAERLKGVDSTLKIQPAELGDSAVYLCASSPGTSGTGEQYFGPGTRLTVT.

This chain uses TRBV28 with TRBJ2-1, with 7 nucleotides matching TRBD2. The V gene end was trimmed by 6 bases and the J gene end by 8 bases; junction bases not matched to a gene: 22. The germline V gene has CDR1 MDHEN and CDR2 SYDVKM. There are 18 residues in the CDR3. CDR3 protein: CASSLHRESGAGRDEQFF. CDR3 bases: TGTGCCAGCAGCTTACACCGGGAATCGGGAGCGGGGAGGGATGAGCAGTTCTTC.

The CDR3 bases are TGTGCCGTCTCCGGGACTAGCGGGGCCACCCAGTACTTC. Amino acid sequence: CAVSGTSGATQYF. The chain joins TRBV30 to TRBJ2-5; 13 bases fit TRBD2. Germline V CDR1 and CDR2: GTSNPN, SVGIG (reference sequence). The CDR3 loop spans 13 amino acids. V was clipped by 8 bases and J by 8 bases; unmatched bases: 8.

Here the CDR3 reads CASNFGQSNEKLFF. The DNA for the CDR3 is TGTGCCAGCAATTTCGGACAGTCAAATGAAAAACTGTTTTTT. The chain carries TRBV2 and TRBJ1-4; possibly TRBD1 for D (6 bases). Germline V lookup: CDR1 SNHLY, CDR2 FYNNEI. This CDR3 is built from 14 residues. V lost 7 bases, J lost 5 bases, and 14 bases lay in between.

The chain links TRBV28 to TRBJ1-2; perhaps TRBD1 as D (6 bases). This CDR3 region has 15 residues. V shed 2 bases and J shed 0 bases, with 10 bases lying between them. The germline CDR1 and CDR2 sequences are MDHEN and SYDVKM. CDR3 in amino acids: CASSLPGAANYGYTF. In nucleotides, the CDR3 is TGTGCCAGCAGTTTACCAGGGGCAGCTAACTATGGCTACACCTTC.

The chain couples TRBV5-4 to TRBJ1-5; 9 bases map to TRBD1. The CDR3 is 13 amino acids. Per the germline V gene, CDR1 is SGHNT and CDR2 is YYREEE (reference sequence). V was pared by 3 bases and J by 6 bases, with 1 base of the junction left unmatched. CDR3 in amino acids: CASSWDRAQPQHF. The DNA for the CDR3 is TGTGCCAGCAGCTGGGACAGGGCTCAGCCCCAGCATTTT.

The J gene is TRBJ1-6, the V gene TRBV19, with D maybe TRBD1 (5 bases). Germline V gives CDR1 LNHDA, CDR2 SQIVND (reference sequence). The germline V and J ends were trimmed by 7 bases and 10 bases, with 11 bases remaining between them. The CDR3 runs 12 residues. Here the CDR3 reads CASKGLQSPLHF. The CDR3 DNA follows: TGTGCCAGTAAGGGGCTCCAATCACCCCTCCACTTT.

CDR3 sequence reads: CASSQGQGAYEQYF. Here the CDR3 DNA reads TGTGCCAGCAGCCAGGGACAGGGGGCCTACGAGCAGTACTTC. V and J are TRBV6-5 and TRBJ2-7; TRBD1 matches at 11 bases. This CDR3 has 14 amino acids. The V and J ends lost 6 bases and 2 bases, in that order; junction bases with no gene match: 3. The germline V gene has CDR1 MNHEY and CDR2 SVGAGI.

V is TRBV3-1 (or the pseudogene TRBV3-2) and J is TRBJ2-1; no clear D. Germline-derived CDR1 and CDR2 are LGHDT and YNNKEL (reference sequence). The CDR3 runs to 17 residues. V was cut by 0 bases and J by 4 bases, with 16 bases left in between. The CDR3 spells CASSQDVATLSYNEQFF. In DNA, the CDR3 is TGTGCCAGCAGCCAAGACGTTGCCACCCTATCTTACAATGAGCAGTTCTTC.

This chain's CDR3 is CASSLGGGVGQPQHF. Written as DNA, the CDR3 is TGTGCCAGCAGTTTAGGAGGGGGGGTGGGTCAGCCCCAGCATTTT. The chain couples TRBV27 to TRBJ1-5; perhaps TRBD1 as D (6 bases). V gave up 2 bases and J gave up 6 bases, with 14 bases separating them. The CDR3 length is 15 residues. The germline V gene encodes CDR1 MNHEY and CDR2 SMNVEV (reference sequence).

The rearrangement joins TRBV28 to TRBJ1-6; D is unclear. V lost 5 bases and J 6 bases, leaving 5 bases between the germline ends. Per germline, CDR1 MDHEN and CDR2 SYDVKM. The length of the CDR3 is 12 residues. CDR3 bases: TGTGCCAGCAGTGGAGTTAATTCACCCCTCCACTTT. This encodes CASSGVNSPLHF.

The chain uses TRBV2 and TRBJ1-2, with D unresolved. V lost 5 bases and J 1 base, leaving 11 bases between the germline ends. The CDR3 is made up of 14 amino acids. CDR1 is SNHLY and CDR2 is FYNNEI in the germline V gene. This CDR3 reads CASSRQELNYGYTF. CDR3 DNA: TGTGCCAGCAGTCGGCAGGAACTTAACTATGGCTACACCTTC. Full variable domain (outside the CDR3, taken from reference TRBV2 and TRBJ1-2): EPEVTQTPSHQVTQMGQEVILRCVPISNHLYFYWYRQILGQKVEFLVSFYNNEISEKSEIFDDQFSVERPDGSNFTLKIRSTKLEDSAMYFCASSRQELNYGYTFGSGTRLTVV.

The chain carries TRBV19 and TRBJ2-1; 11 bases align to TRBD1. The CDR3 has 19 amino acids. V dropped 4 bases and J dropped 7; count of bases not matched to a gene: 18. Looked up from germline, CDR1 is LNHDA and CDR2 is SQIVND (reference sequence). The CDR3 loop is CASSTGTGGTLGGKNEQFF. The DNA of the CDR3 is TGTGCCAGTAGTACAGGGACAGGGGGTACCCTCGGGGGAAAGAATGAGCAGTTCTTC. Combining the CDR3 with reference TRBV19 and TRBJ2-1 gives the whole variable domain DGGITQSPKYLFRKEGQNVTLSCEQNLNHDAMYWYRQDPGQGLRLIYYSQIVNDFQKGDIAEGYSVSREKKESFPLTVTSAQKNPTAFYLCASSTGTGGTLGGKNEQFFGPGTRLTVL.